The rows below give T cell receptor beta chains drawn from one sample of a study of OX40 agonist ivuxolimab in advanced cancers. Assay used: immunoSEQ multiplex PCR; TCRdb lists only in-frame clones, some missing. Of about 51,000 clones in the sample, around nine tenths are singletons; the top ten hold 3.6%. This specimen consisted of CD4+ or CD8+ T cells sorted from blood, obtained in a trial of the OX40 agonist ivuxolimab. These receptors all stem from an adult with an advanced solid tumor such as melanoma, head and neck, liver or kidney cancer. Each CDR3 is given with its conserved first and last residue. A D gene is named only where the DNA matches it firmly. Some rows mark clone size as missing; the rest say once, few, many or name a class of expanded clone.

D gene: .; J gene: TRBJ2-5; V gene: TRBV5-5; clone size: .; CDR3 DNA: TGTGCCAGCAGCTTGGAAGAGACCCAGTACTTC; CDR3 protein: CASSLEETQYF
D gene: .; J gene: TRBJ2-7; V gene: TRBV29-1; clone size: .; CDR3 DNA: TGCAGCGTTGTAAGGTCAGGGAGTCGCGGGGAGCAGTACTTC; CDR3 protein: CSVVRSGSRGEQYF
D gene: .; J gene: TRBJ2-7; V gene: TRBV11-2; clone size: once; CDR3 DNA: TGTGCCAGCAGCTTAGGAGGGGCCGTTTACGAGCAGTACTTC; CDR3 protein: CASSLGGAVYEQYF
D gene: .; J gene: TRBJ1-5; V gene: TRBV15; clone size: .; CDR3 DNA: TGTGCCACCAGCAGGGGAGAGTTTGGCCAGCCCCAGCATTTT; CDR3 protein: CATSRGEFGQPQHF
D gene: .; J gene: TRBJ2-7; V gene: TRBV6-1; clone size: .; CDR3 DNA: TGTGCCAGCAGCGTCGGGGGAGCCTATTTCTACGAGCAGTACTTC; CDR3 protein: CASSVGGAYFYEQYF
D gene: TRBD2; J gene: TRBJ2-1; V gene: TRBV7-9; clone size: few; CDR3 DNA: TGTGCCAGCAGCTCCCTGACGGGGGGGCCGGGGAATGAGCAGTTCTTC; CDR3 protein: CASSSLTGGPGNEQFF
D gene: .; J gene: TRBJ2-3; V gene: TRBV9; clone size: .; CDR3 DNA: TGTGCCAGCAGCGTAGTCGGGGAATTCACAGATACGCAGTATTTT; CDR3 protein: CASSVVGEFTDTQYF
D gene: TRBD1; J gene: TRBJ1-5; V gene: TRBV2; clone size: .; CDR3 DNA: TGTGCCAGCCAGACAGGGGGCAGTGGCAATCAGCCCCAGCATTTT; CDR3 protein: CASQTGGSGNQPQHF
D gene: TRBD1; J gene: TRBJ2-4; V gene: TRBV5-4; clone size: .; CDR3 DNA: TGTGCCAGCAGCCGGGAAACAGGGGGGAGTAGTTTGGCCAAAAACATTCAGTACTTC; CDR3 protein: CASSRETGGSSLAKNIQYF
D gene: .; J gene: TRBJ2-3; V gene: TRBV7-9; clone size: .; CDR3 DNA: TGTGCCATCGAGTCTGAGGGTAACACAGATACGCAGTATTTT; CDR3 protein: CAIESEGNTDTQYF
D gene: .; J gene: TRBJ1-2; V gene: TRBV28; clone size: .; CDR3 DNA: TGTGCCAGCAGTACAACTAACTATGGCTACACCTTC; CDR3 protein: CASSTTNYGYTF
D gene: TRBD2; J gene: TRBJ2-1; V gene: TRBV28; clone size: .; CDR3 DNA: TGTGCCAGCAGCTTAGGACTAGCGTTGGGCAATGAGCAGTTCTTC; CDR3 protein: CASSLGLALGNEQFF
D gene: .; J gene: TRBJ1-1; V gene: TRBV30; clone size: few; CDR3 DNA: TGTGCCTGGAGTGTACAGGCGAACACTGAAGCTTTCTTT; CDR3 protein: CAWSVQANTEAFF
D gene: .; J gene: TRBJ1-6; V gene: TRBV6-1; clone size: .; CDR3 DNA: TGTGCCAGCAGAGAGACAGTTGGACCTAATTCACCCCTCCACTTT; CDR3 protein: CASRETVGPNSPLHF
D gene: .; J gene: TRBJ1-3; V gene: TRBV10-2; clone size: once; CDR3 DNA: TGCGCCAGCAGTGAGGTTCAGGGTGGCGGCAACACCATATATTTT; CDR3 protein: CASSEVQGGGNTIYF
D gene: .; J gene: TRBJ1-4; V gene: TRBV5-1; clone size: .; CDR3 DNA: TGCGCCAGCGCCTTGGAAGGGAGGGAGGAAAAACTGTTTTTT; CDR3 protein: CASALEGREEKLFF
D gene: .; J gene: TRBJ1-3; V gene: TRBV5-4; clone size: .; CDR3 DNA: TGTGCCAGCAGCTTGGATCAGGCCTCTGGAAACACCATATATTTT; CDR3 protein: CASSLDQASGNTIYF
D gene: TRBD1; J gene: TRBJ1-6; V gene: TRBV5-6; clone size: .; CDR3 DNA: TGTGCCAGCAGCCCGAACAGGGGTTTTTCACCCCTCCACTTT; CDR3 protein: CASSPNRGFSPLHF
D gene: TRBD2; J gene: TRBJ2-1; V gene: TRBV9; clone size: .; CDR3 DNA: TGTGCCAGCAGCGTACAGCCTAGCGGGAGCGGGGAGCAGTTCTTC; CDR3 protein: CASSVQPSGSGEQFF
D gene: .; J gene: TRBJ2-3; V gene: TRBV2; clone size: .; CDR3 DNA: TGTGCCAGCAGTGAAATAGTTGGCGCTAGCACAGATACGCAGTATTTT; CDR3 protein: CASSEIVGASTDTQYF
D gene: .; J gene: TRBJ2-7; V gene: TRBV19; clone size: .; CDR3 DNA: TGTGCCAGTAGTATTGTTGTGGGCAACTCCTACGAGCAGTACTTC; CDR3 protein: CASSIVVGNSYEQYF
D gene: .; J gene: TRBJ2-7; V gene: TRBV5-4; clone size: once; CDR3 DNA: TGTGCCAGCAGCTTGGAGGGATACGAGCAGTACTTC; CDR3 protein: CASSLEGYEQYF
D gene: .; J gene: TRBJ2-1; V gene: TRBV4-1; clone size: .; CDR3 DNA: TGCGCCAGCAGCCCCCCCTTAGGGGGGGGCAGGAATGAGCAGTTCTTC; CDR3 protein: CASSPPLGGGRNEQFF
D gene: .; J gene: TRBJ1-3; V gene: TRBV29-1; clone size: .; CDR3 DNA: TGCAGCGTTGGGGGAACATCCAACTCTGGAAACACCATATATTTT; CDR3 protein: CSVGGTSNSGNTIYF
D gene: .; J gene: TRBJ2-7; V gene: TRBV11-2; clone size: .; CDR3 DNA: TGTGCCAGCAGCTTAGGGGCTGCCGCTCCCTACGAGCAGTACTTC; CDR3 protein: CASSLGAAAPYEQYF
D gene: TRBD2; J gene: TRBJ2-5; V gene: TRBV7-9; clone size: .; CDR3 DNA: TGTGCCAGCAGCTTGGTGCTAGCGGACCAAGAGACCCAGTACTTC; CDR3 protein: CASSLVLADQETQYF
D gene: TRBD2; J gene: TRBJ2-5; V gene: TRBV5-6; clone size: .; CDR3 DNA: TGTGCCAGCAGCGCCGGGACTAGAGCTCAAGAGACCCAGTACTTC; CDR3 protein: CASSAGTRAQETQYF
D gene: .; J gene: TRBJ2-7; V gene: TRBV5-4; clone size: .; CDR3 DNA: TGTGCCAGCAGCTTGCCCCGGGTCTCCTACGAGCAGTACTTC; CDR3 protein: CASSLPRVSYEQYF
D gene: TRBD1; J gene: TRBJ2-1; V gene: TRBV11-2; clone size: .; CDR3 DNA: TGTGCCAGCAGCTCCGGGACAGGATCCTACAATGAGCAGTTCTTC; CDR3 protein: CASSSGTGSYNEQFF
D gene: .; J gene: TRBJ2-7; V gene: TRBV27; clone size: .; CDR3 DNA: TGTGCCACACCTGGACAGAGGATAACCTACGAGCAGTACTTC; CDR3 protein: CATPGQRITYEQYF
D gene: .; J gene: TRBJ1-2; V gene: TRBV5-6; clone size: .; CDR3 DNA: TGTGCCAGCAGCTTGGTACAGCGGGGGTATGGCTACACCTTC; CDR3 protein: CASSLVQRGYGYTF
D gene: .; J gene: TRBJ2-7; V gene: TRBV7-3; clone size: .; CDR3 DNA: TGTGCCAGCAGAAGGACGCCTGTCTACGAGCAGTACTTC; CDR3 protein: CASRRTPVYEQYF
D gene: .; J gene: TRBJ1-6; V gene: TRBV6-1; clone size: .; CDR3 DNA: TGTGCCAGCAGTGAAGGGACGGGTAATTCACCCCTCCACTTT; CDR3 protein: CASSEGTGNSPLHF
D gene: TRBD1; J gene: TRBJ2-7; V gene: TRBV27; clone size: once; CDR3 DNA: TGTGCCAGCAGTGCCTCAGGGACAGCCTACGAGCAGTACTTC; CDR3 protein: CASSASGTAYEQYF
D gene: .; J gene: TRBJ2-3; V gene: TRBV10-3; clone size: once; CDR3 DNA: TGTGCCTACGGGGGCACAGATACGCAGTATTTT; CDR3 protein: CAYGGTDTQYF
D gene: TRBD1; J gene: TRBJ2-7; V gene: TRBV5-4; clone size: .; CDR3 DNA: TGTGCCAGCAGCTTGGTCGGGACAGGTCCCTACGAGCAGTACTTC; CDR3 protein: CASSLVGTGPYEQYF
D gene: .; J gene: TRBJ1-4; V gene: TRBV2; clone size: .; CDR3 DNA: TGTGCCAGCATAGGCAGGGAGGGCGAAAAACTGTTTTTT; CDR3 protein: CASIGREGEKLFF
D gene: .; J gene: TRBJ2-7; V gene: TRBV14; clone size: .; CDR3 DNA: TGTGCCAGCAGCATCGGGGGATTCCCCTACGAGCAGTACTTC; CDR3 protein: CASSIGGFPYEQYF
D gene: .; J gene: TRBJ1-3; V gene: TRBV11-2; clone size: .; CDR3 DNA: TGTGCCAGCAGCTTCCCTGTAGGTAACACCATATATTTT; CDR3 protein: CASSFPVGNTIYF
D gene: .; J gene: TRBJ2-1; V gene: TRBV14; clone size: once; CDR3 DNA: TGTGCCAGCAGCCAATCAGCTTACAATGAGCAGTTCTTC; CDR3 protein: CASSQSAYNEQFF
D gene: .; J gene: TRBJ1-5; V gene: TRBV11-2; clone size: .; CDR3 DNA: TGTGCCAGCAGCTTGGCACCTAGCAATCAGCCCCAGCATTTT; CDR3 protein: CASSLAPSNQPQHF
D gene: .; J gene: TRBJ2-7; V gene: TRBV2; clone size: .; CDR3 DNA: TGTGCCAGCAGCGCCTACTACGAGCAGTACTTC; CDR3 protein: CASSAYYEQYF
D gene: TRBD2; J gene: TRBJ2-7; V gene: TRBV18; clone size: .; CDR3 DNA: TGTGCCAGCTCACCTGGTGCGAATAGCGGGAACGAGCAGTACTTC; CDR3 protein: CASSPGANSGNEQYF
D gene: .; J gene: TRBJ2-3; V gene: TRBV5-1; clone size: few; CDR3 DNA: TGCGCCAGCAGCTTGGGCACCCTAGGGGGGGATACGCAGTATTTT; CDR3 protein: CASSLGTLGGDTQYF
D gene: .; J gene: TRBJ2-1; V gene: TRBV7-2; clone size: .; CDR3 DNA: TGTGCCAGCAGCTTAGGGCCAGAGCAGTTCTTC; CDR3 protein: CASSLGPEQFF
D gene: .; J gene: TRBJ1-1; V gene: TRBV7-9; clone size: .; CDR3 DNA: TGTGCCAGCAGCTTAGGCAGGCTGAACACTGAAGCTTTCTTT; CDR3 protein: CASSLGRLNTEAFF
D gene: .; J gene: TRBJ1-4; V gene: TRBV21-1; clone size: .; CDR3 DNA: TGTGCCAGCAGCAAAGAGATTGCAGGGGGGCTTAATGAAAAACTGTTTTTT; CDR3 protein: CASSKEIAGGLNEKLFF
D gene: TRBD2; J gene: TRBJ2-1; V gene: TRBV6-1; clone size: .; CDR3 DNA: TGTGCCAGCCGGACGGGAGGGAGTGACAATGAGCAGTTCTTC; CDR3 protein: CASRTGGSDNEQFF
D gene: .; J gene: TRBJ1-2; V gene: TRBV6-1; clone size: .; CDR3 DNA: TGTGCCAGCAGTGACAGGGTTAATGGCTACACCTTC; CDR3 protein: CASSDRVNGYTF
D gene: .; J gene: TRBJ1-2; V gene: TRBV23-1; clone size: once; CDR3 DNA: TGCGCCAGCAGTGCCTACATACGCAGAAAGACCTATGGCTACACCTTC; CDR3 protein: CASSAYIRRKTYGYTF
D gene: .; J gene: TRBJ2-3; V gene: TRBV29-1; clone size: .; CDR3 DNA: TGCAGCGTGGACGACAGATACACAGATACGCAGTATTTT; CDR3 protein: CSVDDRYTDTQYF
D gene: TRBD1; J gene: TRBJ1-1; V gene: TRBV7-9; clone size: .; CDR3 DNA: TGTGCCAGCAGCTCTGATAGGGACAGGGGGAACACTGAAGCTTTCTTT; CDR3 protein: CASSSDRDRGNTEAFF
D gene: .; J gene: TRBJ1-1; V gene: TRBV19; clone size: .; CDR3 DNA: TGTGCCAGTAGTATAACGGCGGAAAAAGCTTTCTTT; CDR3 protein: CASSITAEKAFF
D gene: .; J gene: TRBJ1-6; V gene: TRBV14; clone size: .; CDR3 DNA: TGTGCCAGCAGCCAGAACAGTCGCAATAATTCACCCCTCCACTTT; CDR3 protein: CASSQNSRNNSPLHF
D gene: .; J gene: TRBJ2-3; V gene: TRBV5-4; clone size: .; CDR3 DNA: TGTGCCAGCAGCAAGGGACCACTTAGCACAGATACGCAGTATTTT; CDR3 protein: CASSKGPLSTDTQYF
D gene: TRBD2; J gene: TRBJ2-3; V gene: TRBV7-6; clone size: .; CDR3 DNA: TGTGCCAGCAGCGCTAGCGGGGGGGCCGGAGTAGATACGCAGTATTTT; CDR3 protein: CASSASGGAGVDTQYF
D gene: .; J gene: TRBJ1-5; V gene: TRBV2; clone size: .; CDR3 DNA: TGTGCCAGCAGTGAATCAGGGTTTGGCAATCAGCCCCAGCATTTT; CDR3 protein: CASSESGFGNQPQHF